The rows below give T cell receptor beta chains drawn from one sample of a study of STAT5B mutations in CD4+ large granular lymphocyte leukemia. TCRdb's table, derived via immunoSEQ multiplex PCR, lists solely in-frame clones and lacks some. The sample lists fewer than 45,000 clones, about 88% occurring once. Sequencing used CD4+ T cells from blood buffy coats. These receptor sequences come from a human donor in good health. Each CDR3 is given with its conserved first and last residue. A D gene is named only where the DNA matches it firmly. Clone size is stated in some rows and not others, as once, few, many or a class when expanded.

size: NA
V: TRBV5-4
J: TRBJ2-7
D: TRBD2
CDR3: CASSLAGGGSYEQYF
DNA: TGTGCCAGCAGCTTGGCGGGAGGGGGATCCTACGAGCAGTACTTC

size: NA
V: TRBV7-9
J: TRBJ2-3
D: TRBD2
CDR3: CASSLGLAGERDTQYF
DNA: TGTGCCAGCAGCTTAGGACTAGCGGGAGAAAGAGATACGCAGTATTTT

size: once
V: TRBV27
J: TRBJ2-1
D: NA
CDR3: CASSLSAESYNEQFF
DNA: TGTGCCAGCAGTTTATCTGCGGAGTCCTACAATGAGCAGTTCTTC

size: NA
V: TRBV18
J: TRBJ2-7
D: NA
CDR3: CASSPDRQTYEQYF
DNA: TGTGCCAGCTCACCCGACAGGCAGACCTACGAGCAGTACTTC

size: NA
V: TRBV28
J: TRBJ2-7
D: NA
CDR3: CASSFGDRTYEQYF
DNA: TGTGCCAGCAGTTTCGGTGACAGGACCTACGAGCAGTACTTC

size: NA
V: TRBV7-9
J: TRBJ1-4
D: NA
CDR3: CASSPAPTSTNEKLFF
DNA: TGTGCCAGCAGCCCAGCCCCGACGTCAACTAATGAAAAACTGTTTTTT

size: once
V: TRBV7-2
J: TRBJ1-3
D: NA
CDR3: CASSLGGGSGNTIYF
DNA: TGTGCCAGCAGCTTAGGAGGGGGCTCTGGAAACACCATATATTTT

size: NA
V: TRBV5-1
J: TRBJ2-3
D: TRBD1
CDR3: CASSQDRVGADTQYF
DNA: TGCGCCAGCAGCCAGGACAGGGTGGGTGCAGATACGCAGTATTTT

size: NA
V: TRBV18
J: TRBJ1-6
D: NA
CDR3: CASSQNYNSPLHF
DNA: TGTGCCAGCTCACAGAACTATAATTCACCCCTCCACTTT

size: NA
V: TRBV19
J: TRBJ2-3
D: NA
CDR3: CASSIEAGAADTQYF
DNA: TGTGCCAGTAGTATAGAGGCGGGGGCAGCAGATACGCAGTATTTT

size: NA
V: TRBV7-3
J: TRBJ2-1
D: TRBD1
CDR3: CASSPGQGSYNEQFF
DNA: TGTGCCAGCAGCCCGGGACAGGGCTCCTACAATGAGCAGTTCTTC

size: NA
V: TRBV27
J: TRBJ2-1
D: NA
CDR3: CASSLSGSNSYNEQFF
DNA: TGTGCCAGCAGTTTGTCGGGGAGTAACTCCTACAATGAGCAGTTCTTC

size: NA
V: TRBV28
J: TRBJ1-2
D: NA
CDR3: CASSRTGPRGYGYTF
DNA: TGTGCCAGCAGTAGAACAGGGCCTCGGGGCTATGGCTACACCTTC

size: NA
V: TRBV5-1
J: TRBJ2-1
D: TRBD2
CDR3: CASSLSRGGHNEQFF
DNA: TGCGCCAGCAGCTTGTCGCGGGGGGGGCACAATGAGCAGTTCTTC

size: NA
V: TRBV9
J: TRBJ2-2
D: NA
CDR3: CASMAGTNTGELFF
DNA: TGTGCCAGCATGGCCGGGACTAACACCGGGGAGCTGTTTTTT

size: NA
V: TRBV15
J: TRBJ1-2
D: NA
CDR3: CATSREQGYGYTF
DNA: TGTGCCACCAGCAGAGAACAGGGCTATGGCTACACCTTC

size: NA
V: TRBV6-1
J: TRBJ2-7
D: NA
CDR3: CASSEQGSLSYEQYF
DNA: TGTGCCAGCAGTGAACAAGGGAGTTTATCCTACGAGCAGTACTTC

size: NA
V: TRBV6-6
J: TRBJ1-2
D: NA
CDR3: CASSYREDNYGYTF
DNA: TGTGCCAGCAGTTACCGTGAGGATAACTATGGCTACACCTTC

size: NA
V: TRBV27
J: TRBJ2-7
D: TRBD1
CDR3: CASSSHRGQGFIYEQYF
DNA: TGTGCCAGCAGTTCACACCGGGGACAGGGTTTTATCTACGAGCAGTACTTC

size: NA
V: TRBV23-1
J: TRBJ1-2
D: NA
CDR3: CASSHPGRKRPSYGYTF
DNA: TGCGCCAGCAGTCACCCGGGCAGGAAGAGGCCTAGCTATGGCTACACCTTC

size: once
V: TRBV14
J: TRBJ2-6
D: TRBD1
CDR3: CASSQDLAGGAGANVLTF
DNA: TGTGCCAGCAGCCAAGATTTGGCAGGGGGCGCCGGGGCCAACGTCCTGACTTTC

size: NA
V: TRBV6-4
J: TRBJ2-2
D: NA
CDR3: CASSPRGGFNTGELFF
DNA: TGTGCCAGCTCCCCACGGGGCGGCTTTAACACCGGGGAGCTGTTTTTT

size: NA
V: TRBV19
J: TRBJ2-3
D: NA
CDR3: CASTNRGRTDTQYF
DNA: TGTGCCAGTACCAACCGAGGGAGGACAGATACGCAGTATTTT

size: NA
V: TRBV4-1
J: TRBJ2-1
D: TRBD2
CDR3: CASSQDSGTSQYNEQFF
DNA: TGCGCCAGCAGCCAAGATAGCGGGACTAGCCAATACAATGAGCAGTTCTTC

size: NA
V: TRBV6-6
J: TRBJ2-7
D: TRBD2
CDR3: CASSSGGYIYEQYF
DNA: TGTGCCAGCAGTTCGGGGGGATACATCTACGAGCAGTACTTC

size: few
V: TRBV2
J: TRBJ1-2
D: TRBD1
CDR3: CASSFGSGTGGRYTF
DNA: TGTGCCAGCAGTTTTGGCTCAGGGACAGGGGGTCGCTACACCTTC

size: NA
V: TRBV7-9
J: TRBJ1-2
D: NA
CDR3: CASSLGDKASYGYTF
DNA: TGTGCCAGCAGCTTAGGTGATAAGGCTTCATATGGCTACACCTTC

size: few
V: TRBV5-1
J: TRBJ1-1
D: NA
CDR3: CASSLDTLLEAFF
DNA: TGCGCCAGCAGCTTGGACACCCTACTTGAAGCTTTCTTT

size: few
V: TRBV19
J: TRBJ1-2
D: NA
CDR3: CASSAPADSNYGYTF
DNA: TGTGCCAGTAGTGCCCCCGCGGACAGTAACTATGGCTACACCTTC

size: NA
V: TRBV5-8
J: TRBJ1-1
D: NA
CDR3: CASSLDRLTEAFF
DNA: TGTGCCAGCAGCTTGGACAGGTTGACTGAAGCTTTCTTT

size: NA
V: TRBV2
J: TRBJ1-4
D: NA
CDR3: CARGTSTNEKLFF
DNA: TGTGCCAGGGGGACCTCAACTAATGAAAAACTGTTTTTT

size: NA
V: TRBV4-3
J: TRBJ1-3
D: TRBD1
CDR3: CASSQDPQGDAGNTIYF
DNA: TGCGCCAGCAGCCAAGATCCTCAGGGGGATGCTGGAAACACCATATATTTT

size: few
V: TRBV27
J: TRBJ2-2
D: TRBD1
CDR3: CASSLGTGANTGELFF
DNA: TGTGCCAGCAGTTTGGGGACAGGGGCGAACACCGGGGAGCTGTTTTTT

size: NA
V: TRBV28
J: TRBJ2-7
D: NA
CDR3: CASSSDNEQYF
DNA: TGTGCCAGCAGTTCTGACAACGAGCAGTACTTC

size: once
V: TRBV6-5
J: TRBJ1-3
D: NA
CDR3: CASSYSQGWGNTIYF
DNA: TGTGCCAGCAGTTACTCCCAGGGTTGGGGAAACACCATATATTTT

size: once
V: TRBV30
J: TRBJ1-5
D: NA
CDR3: CAWSVQGYQPQHF
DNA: TGTGCCTGGAGTGTACAGGGATATCAGCCCCAGCATTTT

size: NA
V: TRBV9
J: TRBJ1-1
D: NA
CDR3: CASSVTEGTEAFF
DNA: TGTGCCAGCAGCGTAACGGAGGGGACTGAAGCTTTCTTT

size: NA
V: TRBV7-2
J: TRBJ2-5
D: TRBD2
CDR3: CASSFGGTSGWETQYF
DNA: TGTGCCAGCAGCTTCGGGGGGACTAGCGGATGGGAGACCCAGTACTTC

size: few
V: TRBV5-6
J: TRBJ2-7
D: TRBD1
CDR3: CASSFGQGRYEQYF
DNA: TGTGCCAGCAGCTTTGGACAGGGGAGATACGAGCAGTACTTC

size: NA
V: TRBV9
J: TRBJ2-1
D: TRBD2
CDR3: CASSARLAGAIYNEQFF
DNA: TGTGCCAGCAGCGCCCGACTAGCGGGAGCGATCTACAATGAGCAGTTCTTC

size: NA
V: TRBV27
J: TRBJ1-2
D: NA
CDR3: CASSLHRANYGYTF
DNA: TGTGCCAGCAGTTTACACAGAGCTAACTATGGCTACACCTTC

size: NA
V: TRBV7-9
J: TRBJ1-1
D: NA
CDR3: CASSSEGTPSTEAFF
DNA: TGTGCCAGCAGCTCGGAAGGGACTCCGAGCACTGAAGCTTTCTTT

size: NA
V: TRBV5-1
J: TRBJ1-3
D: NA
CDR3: CASSSMGSGNTIYF
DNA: TGCGCCAGCAGCTCCATGGGCTCTGGAAACACCATATATTTT

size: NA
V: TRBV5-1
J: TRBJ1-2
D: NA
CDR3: CASSFGGSYGYTF
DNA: TGCGCCAGCAGCTTTGGCGGCAGCTATGGCTACACCTTC

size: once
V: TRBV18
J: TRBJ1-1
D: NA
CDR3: CASSPTEEDTEAFF
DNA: TGTGCCAGCTCACCAACGGAGGAGGACACTGAAGCTTTCTTT

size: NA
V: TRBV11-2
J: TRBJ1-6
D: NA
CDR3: CASSYRDYNSPLHF
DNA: TGTGCCAGCAGCTACCGGGATTATAATTCACCCCTCCACTTT

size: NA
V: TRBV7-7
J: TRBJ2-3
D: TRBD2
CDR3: CASSRGTSETDTQYF
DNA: TGTGCCAGCAGCCGCGGGACTAGCGAGACAGATACGCAGTATTTT